Reported below is one T cell receptor beta chain. This record comes from a study of cytomegalovirus exposure and HLA in healthy donors. About the research overall: Approximately 180 million T cells yielded some 120 million unique TCR beta sequences in earlier analysis. Genotyping of some 400 donors showed that 65% to 90% belonged to the Caucasian-associated ancestry cluster.

The PCR used 60 Vbeta and 13 Jbeta primers. TCRdb's copy holds only in-frame clones and misses some; the assay was immunoSEQ multiplex PCR. The data show approximately 170,000 clones, 65% to 80% seen once. This CDR3 has 17 residues. With 10 bases clipped from V and 0 bases from J, the junction kept 6 bases outside the gene matches. The germline CDR1 and CDR2 sequences are ENHRY and SYGVKD. The sequence was obtained from a man aged 25-40 years in good health and CMV-seropositive. This rearrangement joins TRBV10-3 to TRBJ2-6; 13 positions agree with TRBD2. Sequencing was done on a sample of PBMCs. CDR3 bases: TGTGCCACCAGGACTAGCGGGAGTAACTCTGGGGCCAACGTCCTGACTTTC. It specifies CATRTSGSNSGANVLTF.